This T cell receptor beta chain emerged from a study of T cell repertoires in cytomegalovirus infection. This clonotype was seen many times. From the reads, TCRdb called clonotypes with MiXCR, one entry per CDR3 protein. This table holds about 140,000 distinct CDR3 sequences, about 6% found once. Germline assignment: CDR1 SGHVS and CDR2 FQNEAQ. The V gene end was trimmed by 2 bases and the J gene end by 5 bases; junction bases not matched to a gene: 11. The CDR3 length is 16 residues. The clonotype was recovered from a human donor in good health (CMV status not recorded). Some clones in this sample may be carry-over from other donors' samples. The chain links TRBV7-8 to TRBJ2-7, with 8 bases aligning to TRBD2. Sequences were obtained from PBMCs. This CDR3 reads CASSLWSSGGVDEQYF. Written as DNA, the CDR3 is TGTGCCAGCAGCTTATGGTCGTCGGGGGGGGTAGACGAGCAGTACTTC.